This paragraph covers one T cell receptor beta chain sequence. This clonotype was seen a handful of times. Its cognate antigen has yet to be identified. No clone much larger than this one lies a single base away; base qualities are absent. Including cysteine and phenylalanine, the CDR3 has 15 amino acids. Kept here is only the CDR3 DNA, which spans 45 bases and is read in frame from base 1. The V end loses 6 bases and the J end loses 2 bases, and a stretch of 17 bases separates them. Looking up the germline V gene (reference sequence) yields CDR1 DFQATT and CDR2 SNEGSKA. The time point label for this specimen denotes: blood at routine non-recurrence follow-up after resection. Whole RNA extracted from tumor and nontumor lung tissue, or from cryopreserved PBMC samples, was used for TCR sequencing without cell sorting. Only patients with enough RNA available from two or more tumor regions were chosen for TCR sequencing.

The data were obtained in a study of spatial heterogeneity in lung cancer (dated by TCRdb to between 2018 and 2021). At the level of the whole study: Donors were under 95 patients with early-stage, untreated non-small cell lung cancer from the lung TRACERx cohort. Follow-up PBMC samples were sequenced whenever available, and the median time to follow-up was about 24 months after resection. Beta-chain transcripts were consistently detected in greater numbers than alpha-chain transcripts, which likely reflects a higher abundance of beta-chain transcripts. In the raw uncorrected reads, each unique combination of TCR and UMI appeared on average more than ten times. In non-small cell lung cancer, the study made a quantitative comparison of TCR alpha and beta repertoires among multiple tumor regions, matched nontumor lung and blood. The study linked features of the TCR repertoire to counts of nonsynonymous mutations, which were determined by whole-exome sequencing of tumor tissue. Both alpha and beta chains were TCR-sequenced in approximately 220 tumor regions, around 64 matched nontumor lung samples and around 54 PBMC samples obtained at surgery. The full study reports these points: Comparisons of baseline and follow-up blood repertoires included only 11 to 15 patients. Additional single-cell paired TCR alpha and beta sequencing was considered necessary to confirm, at a functional level, the hypothesis that regional TCRs recognize regional mutations. Ubiquitous expanded tumor TCRs showed up in blood more often at tumor resection than at routine follow-up.

Libraries were made using 5' RACE. Sequencing used a NextSeq 500. The TCR library protocol attached a unique molecular identifier to each TCR cDNA molecule to allow correction of PCR and sequencing errors. The original methods were these. TCR identification, UMI-based error correction and CDR3 extraction were performed with Decombinator tools. Expanded TCRs were defined as those above a frequency of 2 per 1,000, corresponding to the top 1% of the tumor frequency distribution. Renyi diversity was computed with the R vegan package after each repertoire had been subsampled 100 times to 5,000 TCRs. CDR3 similarity networks were built from amino acid triplet string-kernel similarity, with CDR3s being connected when pairwise similarity was above 0.82. TCRdb reran the public reads through fastp at Q25 and MiXCR, keeping productive beta chains. A single entry per CDR3 protein holds the most common genes and DNA from its merged rows. It is TCRdb's table, rather than the study itself, that gives the V and J calls and clone size. The sample table contains about 120,000 distinct CDR3 sequences; only one count was recorded for 11% of them. The ten largest make up 20% to 30% of the sample.

The receptor chain draws on TRBV20-1 and TRBJ2-1, and perhaps TRBD2 as D gene, on 5 matching bases. This TCR was recovered from a female donor with early-stage non-small cell lung cancer. The sample here was PBMCs, taken at follow-up. The CDR3 here reads CSAPLGSVPYNEQFF. The DNA sequence is TGCAGTGCCCCCTTGGGGAGTGTGCCCTACAATGAGCAGTTCTTC.